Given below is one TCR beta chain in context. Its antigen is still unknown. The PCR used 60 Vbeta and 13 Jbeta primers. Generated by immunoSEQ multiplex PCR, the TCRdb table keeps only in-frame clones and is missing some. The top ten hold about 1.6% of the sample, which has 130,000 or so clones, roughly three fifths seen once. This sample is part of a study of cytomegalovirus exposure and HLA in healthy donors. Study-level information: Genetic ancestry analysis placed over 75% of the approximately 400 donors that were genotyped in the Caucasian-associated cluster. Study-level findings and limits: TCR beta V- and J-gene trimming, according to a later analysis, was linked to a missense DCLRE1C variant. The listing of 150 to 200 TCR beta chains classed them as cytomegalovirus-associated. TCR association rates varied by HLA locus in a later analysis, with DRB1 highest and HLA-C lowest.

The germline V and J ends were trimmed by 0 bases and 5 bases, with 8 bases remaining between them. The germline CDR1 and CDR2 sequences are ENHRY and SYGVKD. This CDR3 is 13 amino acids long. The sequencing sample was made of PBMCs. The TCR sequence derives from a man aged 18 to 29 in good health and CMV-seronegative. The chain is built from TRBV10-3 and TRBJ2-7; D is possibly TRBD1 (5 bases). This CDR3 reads CAISESSGHEQYF. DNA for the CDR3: TGTGCCATCAGTGAGTCTTCAGGGCACGAGCAGTACTTC.